Listed here is a single T cell receptor (beta chain). Antigen specificity is unknown. The data are from a study of T cells expressing NK-cell markers. Study information: Beta-chain profiling covered CD3+CD56+NKG2C+, CD3+CD56+NKG2C- and CD3+CD56-NKG2C+ sorted subsets. Seven of the eight sequenced donors were classified as HCMV-seropositive, and one was classified as seronegative. Findings and limits, study-wide: Whether the expanded NKG2C+ T cell clones recognized HCMV remained unclear. Six donors had dominant NKG2C+ clonotypes that comprised roughly 1.0-7.0% of their CD8+ T cells.

TCRdb re-called the 5' RACE reads and gives one entry per CDR3 protein, without DNA. The sample table includes more than 400,000 distinct CDR3 sequences. The CDR3 spans 11 residues. In germline, CDR1 is SGHDT, CDR2 YYEEEE. The TCR originated in a woman aged 18 to 75 in good health. This rearrangement joins TRBV5-6 to TRBJ1-2. The sequenced material came from blood T cells: a sorted CD56 or NKG2C T cell subset, CD4+ or CD8+ T cells, or bulk PBMC T cells (not recorded which). The CDR3 reads CASSLARGYTF.